A single TCR beta chain is shown here with its context. Its antigen is as yet unknown. These data come from a study of vaccination and CD4 T cells after COVID-19. The V gene end was trimmed by 5 bases and the J gene end by 4 bases; junction bases not matched to a gene: 5. The CDR3 is 15 amino acids. Treatment defined: roughly ten-day PBMC culture with coronavirus spike peptide pools or control peptides (ViraFEST assay). The Oncomine TCR Beta short-read assay was applied to DNA of cultured CD4+ T cells. MiXCR, run by TCRdb on the PCR reads, gives a single entry per CDR3 protein. The data hold about 16,000 distinct CDR3 sequences, with less than 70% observed a single time.

The V gene is TRBV12-3 or TRBV12-4, the J gene TRBJ2-3; TRBD1 matches 11 bases. The source is a human donor who had recovered from COVID-19. What was sequenced was CD4+ T cells from blood, cultured in vitro. The CDR3 nucleotides are TGTGCCAGCAGTGCCGGGGACAGGGGGGCAGATACGCAGTATTTT. It encodes CASSAGDRGADTQYF.